This entry lists 4 T cell receptor beta chains sequenced from one sample in a study of blood T cell repertoires in COVID-19. Repertoires were generated with immunoSEQ multiplex PCR, while TCRdb's copy carries only in-frame clones and drops some. The sample records under 350,000 clones, approximately 83% being singletons. Sequences were obtained from PBMCs or T cells enriched from blood (not recorded which). These receptor sequences come from a woman aged 40 to 50 with acute COVID-19.

The chain is built from TRBV18 and TRBJ1-4, with 8 bases that match TRBD1. J gave up 12 bases and V 2 bases, and 5 bases lay outside the gene matches. Germline CDR1 reads KGHSH; CDR2 reads LQKENI. This CDR3 is 13 amino acids long. The CDR3 nucleotides are TGTGCCAGCTCACCAGGCAGGGGGCAAGAACTGTTTTTT. It yields the protein CASSPGRGQELFF.

A single count supports this clone. At one end, the junction sequence differs from germline, possibly due to a read error. The genes are TRBV12-3 or TRBV12-4 and TRBJ1-2, with 8 bases fitting TRBD1. This CDR3 has 12 residues. CDR3 loop: CASSYLKGQGRF. CDR3 DNA sequence: TGTGCCAGCAGTTATCTAAAAGGACAGGGACGCTTC.

This chain connects TRBV7-2 to TRBJ2-2, with 14 positions matching TRBD2. Trimming took 6 bases from V and 8 from J; bases not matched to a gene: 11. CDR1 is SGHTA and CDR2 is FQGNSA in the germline V gene. The CDR3 covers 17 residues. In nucleotides, the CDR3 is TGTGCCAGCAGTTTACGACCCGGACTAGCGGGAGGTGGGGAGCTGTTTTTT. Protein sequence: CASSLRPGLAGGGELFF.

V gene TRBV12-3 or TRBV12-4 combines with J gene TRBJ2-7; possibly TRBD1 for D (6 bases). This CDR3 spans 13 amino acids. Trimming took off 2 bases at V and 4 bases at J, with 9 bases between the two ends. CDR3 protein: CASSLKQGYEQYF. The CDR3 nucleotides read TGTGCCAGCAGTTTAAAACAGGGTTACGAGCAGTACTTC.